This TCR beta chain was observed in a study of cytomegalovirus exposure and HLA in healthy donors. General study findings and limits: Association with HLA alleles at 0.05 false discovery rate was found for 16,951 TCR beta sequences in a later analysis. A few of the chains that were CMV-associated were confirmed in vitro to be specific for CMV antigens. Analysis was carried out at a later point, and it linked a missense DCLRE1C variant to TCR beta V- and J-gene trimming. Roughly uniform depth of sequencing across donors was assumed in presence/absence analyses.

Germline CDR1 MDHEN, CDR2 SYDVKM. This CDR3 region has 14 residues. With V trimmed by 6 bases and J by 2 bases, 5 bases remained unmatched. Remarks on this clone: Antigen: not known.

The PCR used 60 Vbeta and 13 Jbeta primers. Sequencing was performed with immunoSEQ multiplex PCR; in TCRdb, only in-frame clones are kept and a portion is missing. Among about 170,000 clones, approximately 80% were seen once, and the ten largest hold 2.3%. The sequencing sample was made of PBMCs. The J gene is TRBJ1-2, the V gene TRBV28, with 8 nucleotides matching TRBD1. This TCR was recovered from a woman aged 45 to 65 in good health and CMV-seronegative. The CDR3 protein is CASRIQGENYGYTF. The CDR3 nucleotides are TGTGCCAGCAGGATACAGGGGGAAAACTATGGCTACACCTTC.